This T cell receptor beta chain is drawn from a study of human T cells and chemical hapten exposure. As for the study in general: DPC at 2% was the sensitizing agent, placed on roughly 2 cm by roughly 2 cm of upper inner arm skin. Findings and limits, study-wide: TCRs whose frequency exceeded 1 in 1000 remained the same following DPC sensitization.

This clonotype showed up many times. The target antigen is unknown. At one of its ends the junction is not consistent with the germline gene, which may arise from a read error. The library put unique molecular identifiers onto individual cDNA molecules. TCRdb redid the calling of the RACE reads with MiXCR, one entry per CDR3 protein. The profile shows 300,000 to 450,000 distinct CDR3 sequences, around 5.5% of them singletons. The CDR3 totals 16 residues. From germline, CDR1 is SGHTA and CDR2 FQGNSA. The time point denotes: pre-sensitization, week 0. Noted treatment: therapeutic diphenylcyclopropenone sensitization with weekly scalp DPC. The authors' total RNA extraction used unfractionated whole blood.

The chain joins TRBV7-2 to TRBJ2-3, with 10 bases aligning to TRBD1. The TCR originated in a woman aged 18-29 years with alopecia areata. Some clones in this sample may be carry-over from other donors' samples. The sequences come from whole blood, collected in connection with sensitization to the hapten diphenylcyclopropenone (DPC). Here the CDR3 reads CASSRRGQGLTNTQYF. CDR3 coding DNA: TGTGCCAGCAGCCGCCGGGGACAGGGGCTCACAAATACGCAGTATTTT. Looking up the rest from reference TRBV7-2 and TRBJ2-3 gives the full variable domain: GAGVSQSPSNKVTEKGKDVELRCDPISGHTALYWYRQSLGQGLEFLIYFQGNSAPDKSGLPSDRFSAERTGGSVSTLTIQRTQQEDSAVYLCASSRRGQGLTNTQYFGPGTRLTVL.